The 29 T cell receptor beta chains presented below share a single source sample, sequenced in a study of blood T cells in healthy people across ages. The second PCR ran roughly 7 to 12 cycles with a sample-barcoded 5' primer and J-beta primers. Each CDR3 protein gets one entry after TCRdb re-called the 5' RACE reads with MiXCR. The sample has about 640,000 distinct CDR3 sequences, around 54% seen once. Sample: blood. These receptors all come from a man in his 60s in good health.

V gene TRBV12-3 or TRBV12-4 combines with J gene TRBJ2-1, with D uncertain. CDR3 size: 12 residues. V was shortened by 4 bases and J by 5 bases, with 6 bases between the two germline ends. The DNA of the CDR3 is TGTGCCAGCAGTTACGCTAACAATGAGCAGTTCTTC. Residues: CASSYANNEQFF.

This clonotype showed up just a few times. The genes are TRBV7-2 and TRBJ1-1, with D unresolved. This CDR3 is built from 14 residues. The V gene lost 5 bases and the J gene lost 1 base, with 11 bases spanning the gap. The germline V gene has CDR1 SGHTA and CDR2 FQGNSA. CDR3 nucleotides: TGTGCCAGCAGCCTGGCGATGACGAACACTGAAGCTTTCTTT. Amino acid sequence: CASSLAMTNTEAFF.

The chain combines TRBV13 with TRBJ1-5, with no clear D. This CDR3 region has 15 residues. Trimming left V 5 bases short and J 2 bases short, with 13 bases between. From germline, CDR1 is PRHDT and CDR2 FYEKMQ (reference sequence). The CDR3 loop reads CASSTRKAGNQPQHF. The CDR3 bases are TGTGCCAGCAGCACCCGGAAAGCGGGCAATCAGCCCCAGCATTTT. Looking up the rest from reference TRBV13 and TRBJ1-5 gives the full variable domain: AAGVIQSPRHLIKEKRETATLKCYPIPRHDTVYWYQQGPGQDPQFLISFYEKMQSDKGSIPDRFSAQQFSDYHSELNMSSLELGDSALYFCASSTRKAGNQPQHFGDGTRLSIL.

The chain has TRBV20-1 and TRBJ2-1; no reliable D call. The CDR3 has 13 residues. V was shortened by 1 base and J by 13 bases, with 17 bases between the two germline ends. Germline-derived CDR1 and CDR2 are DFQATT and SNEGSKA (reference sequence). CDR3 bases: TGCAGTGCTAGAGGGTGGGTAGGAGAGACCCAGTTCTTC. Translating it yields CSARGWVGETQFF.

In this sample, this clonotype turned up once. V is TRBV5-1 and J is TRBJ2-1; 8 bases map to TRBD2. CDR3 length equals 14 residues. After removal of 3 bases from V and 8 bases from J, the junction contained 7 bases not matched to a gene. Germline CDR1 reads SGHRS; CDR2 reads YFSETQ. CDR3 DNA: TGCGCCAGCAGCTCCGGGGGGGCCTTGGATGAGCAGTTCTTC. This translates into CASSSGGALDEQFF.

CDR3 DNA sequence: TGTGCCAGCAGCGAGGGCCTATATAATTCACCCCTCCACTTT. Residues: CASSEGLYNSPLHF. The chain employs TRBV9 and TRBJ1-6, with D unresolved. CDR1 is SGDLS, CDR2 YYNGEE, per germline. The V and J ends lost 3 bases and 4 bases respectively, with 8 bases between them. The CDR3 totals 14 residues.

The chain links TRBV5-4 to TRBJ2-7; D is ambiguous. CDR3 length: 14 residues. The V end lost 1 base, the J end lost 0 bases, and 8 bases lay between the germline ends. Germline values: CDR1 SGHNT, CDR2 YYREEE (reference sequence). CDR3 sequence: CASSLYKTSYEQYF. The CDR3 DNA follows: TGTGCCAGCAGCTTGTACAAGACCTCCTACGAGCAGTACTTC.

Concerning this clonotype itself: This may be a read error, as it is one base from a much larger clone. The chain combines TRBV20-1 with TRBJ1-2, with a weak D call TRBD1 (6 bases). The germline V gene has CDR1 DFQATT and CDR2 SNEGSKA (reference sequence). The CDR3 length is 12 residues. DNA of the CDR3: TGCAGGGCTAAGGGGGGGGACTATGGCTACACCTTC. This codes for CRAKGGDYGYTF.

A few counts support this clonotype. The DNA of the CDR3 is TGCGCCAGCAGTTTTTCTCCGGGGGGCGTGGAGACCCAGTACTTC. Translating gives CASSFSPGGVETQYF. The chain is built from TRBV5-1 and TRBJ2-5; D possibly corresponds to TRBD2 (7 bases). CDR1 SGHRS and CDR2 YFSETQ come from the germline V gene. The V and J ends lost 5 bases and 5 bases respectively, with 19 bases between them. The CDR3 totals 15 residues. Combining the CDR3 with reference TRBV5-1 and TRBJ2-5 gives the whole variable domain KAGVTQTPRYLIKTRGQQVTLSCSPISGHRSVSWYQQTPGQGLQFLFEYFSETQRNKGNFPGRFSGRQFSNSRSEMNVSTLELGDSALYLCASSFSPGGVETQYFGPGTRLLVL.

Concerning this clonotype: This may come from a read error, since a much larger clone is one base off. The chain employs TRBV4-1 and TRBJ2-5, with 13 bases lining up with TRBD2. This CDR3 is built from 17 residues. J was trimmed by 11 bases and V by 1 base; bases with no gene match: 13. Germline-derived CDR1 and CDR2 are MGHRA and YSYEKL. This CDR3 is CASSQVSLAGGRDEQYF. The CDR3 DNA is TGCGCCAGCAGCCAAGTGTCACTAGCGGGGGGGCGGGATGAGCAGTACTTC.

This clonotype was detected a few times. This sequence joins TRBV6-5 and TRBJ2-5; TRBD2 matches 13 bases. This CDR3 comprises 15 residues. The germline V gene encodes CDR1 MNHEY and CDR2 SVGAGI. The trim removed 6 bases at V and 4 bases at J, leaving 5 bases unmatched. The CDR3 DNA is TGTGCCAGCAGCCAGACTAGCGGGGGGCGAGAGACCCAGTACTTC. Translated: CASSQTSGGRETQYF.

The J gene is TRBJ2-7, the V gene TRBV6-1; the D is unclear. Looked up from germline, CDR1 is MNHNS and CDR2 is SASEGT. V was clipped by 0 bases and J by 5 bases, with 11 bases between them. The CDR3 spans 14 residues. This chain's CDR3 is CASSEARPLHEQYF. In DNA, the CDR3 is TGTGCCAGCAGTGAAGCGAGGCCCCTCCACGAGCAGTACTTC.

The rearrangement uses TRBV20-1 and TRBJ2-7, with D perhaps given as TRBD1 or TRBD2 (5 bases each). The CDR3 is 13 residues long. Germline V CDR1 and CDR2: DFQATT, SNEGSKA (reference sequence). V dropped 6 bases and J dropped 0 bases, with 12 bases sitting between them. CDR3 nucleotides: TGCAGTGCGGCTGGGACCTCCTCCTACGAGCAGTACTTC. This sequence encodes CSAAGTSSYEQYF.

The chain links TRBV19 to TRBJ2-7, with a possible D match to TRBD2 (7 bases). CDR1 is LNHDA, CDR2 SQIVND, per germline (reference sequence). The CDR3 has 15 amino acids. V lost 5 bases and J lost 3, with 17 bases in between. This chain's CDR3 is CASSLQPGGYYEQYF. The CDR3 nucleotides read TGTGCCAGTAGTCTCCAACCGGGGGGCTACTACGAGCAGTACTTC. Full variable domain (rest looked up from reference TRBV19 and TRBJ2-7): DGGITQSPKYLFRKEGQNVTLSCEQNLNHDAMYWYRQDPGQGLRLIYYSQIVNDFQKGDIAEGYSVSREKKESFPLTVTSAQKNPTAFYLCASSLQPGGYYEQYFGPGTRLTVT.

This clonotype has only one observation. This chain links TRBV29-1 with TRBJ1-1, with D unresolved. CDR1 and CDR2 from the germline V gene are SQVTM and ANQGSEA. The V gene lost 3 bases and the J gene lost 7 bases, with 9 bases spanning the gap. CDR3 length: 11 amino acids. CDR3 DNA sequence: TGCAGCGTTGATACCCCGGGTGAAGCTTTCTTT. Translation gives CSVDTPGEAFF.

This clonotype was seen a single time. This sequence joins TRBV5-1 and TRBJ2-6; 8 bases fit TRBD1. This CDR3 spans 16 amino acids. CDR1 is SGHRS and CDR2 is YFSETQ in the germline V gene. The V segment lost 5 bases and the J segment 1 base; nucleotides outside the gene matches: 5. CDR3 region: CASRTGALSGANVLTF. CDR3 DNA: TGCGCCAGCAGGACAGGGGCCCTTTCTGGGGCCAACGTCCTGACTTTC.

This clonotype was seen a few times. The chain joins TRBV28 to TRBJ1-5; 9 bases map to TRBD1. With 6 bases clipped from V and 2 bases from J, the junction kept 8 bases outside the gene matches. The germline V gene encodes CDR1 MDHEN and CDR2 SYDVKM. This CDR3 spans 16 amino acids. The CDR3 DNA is TGTGCCAGCAGCCAGACAGGGGGTGTGGGCAATCAGCCCCAGCATTTT. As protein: CASSQTGGVGNQPQHF.

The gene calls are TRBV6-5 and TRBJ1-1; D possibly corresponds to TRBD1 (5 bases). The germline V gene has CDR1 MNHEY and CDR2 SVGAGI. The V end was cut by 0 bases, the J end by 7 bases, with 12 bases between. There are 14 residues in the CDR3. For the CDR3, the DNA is TGTGCCAGCAGTTACTCGAGGGGTTTGGGTGAAGCTTTCTTT. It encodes CASSYSRGLGEAFF.

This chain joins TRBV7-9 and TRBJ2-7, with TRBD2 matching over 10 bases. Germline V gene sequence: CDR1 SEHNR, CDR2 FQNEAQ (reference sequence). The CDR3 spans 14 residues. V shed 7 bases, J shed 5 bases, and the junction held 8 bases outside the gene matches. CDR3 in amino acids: CASNPSGGVHEQYF. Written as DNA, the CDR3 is TGTGCCAGCAACCCAAGCGGGGGGGTCCACGAGCAGTACTTC.

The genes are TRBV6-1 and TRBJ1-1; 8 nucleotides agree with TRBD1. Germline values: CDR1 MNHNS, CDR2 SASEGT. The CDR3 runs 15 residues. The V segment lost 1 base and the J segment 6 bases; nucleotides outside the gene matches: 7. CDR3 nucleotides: TGTGCCAGCAGTGAAGATGGCGGACAGGGCTCTGAAGCTTTCTTT. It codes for CASSEDGGQGSEAFF.

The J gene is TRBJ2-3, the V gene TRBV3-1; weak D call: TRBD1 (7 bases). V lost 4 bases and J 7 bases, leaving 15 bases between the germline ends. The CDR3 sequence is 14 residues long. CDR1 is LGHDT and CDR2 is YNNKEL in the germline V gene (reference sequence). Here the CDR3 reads CASSPRAGGNTQYF. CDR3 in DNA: TGTGCCAGCAGCCCCCGGGCAGGGGGGAATACGCAGTATTTT.

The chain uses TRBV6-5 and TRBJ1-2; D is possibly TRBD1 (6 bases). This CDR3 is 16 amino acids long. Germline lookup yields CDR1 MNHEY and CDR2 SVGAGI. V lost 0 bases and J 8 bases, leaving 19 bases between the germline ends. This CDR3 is CASSYSRVQGVKGYTF. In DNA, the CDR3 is TGTGCCAGCAGTTACTCGCGGGTACAGGGAGTGAAAGGCTACACCTTC.

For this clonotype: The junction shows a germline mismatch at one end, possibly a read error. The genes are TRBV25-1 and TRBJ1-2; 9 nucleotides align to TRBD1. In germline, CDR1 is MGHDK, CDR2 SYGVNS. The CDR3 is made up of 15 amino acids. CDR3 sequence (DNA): TGTGCCAGCAGTGAATGGGACAGGGTTGACTACGGCTACACCTTC. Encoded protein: CASSEWDRVDYGYTF.

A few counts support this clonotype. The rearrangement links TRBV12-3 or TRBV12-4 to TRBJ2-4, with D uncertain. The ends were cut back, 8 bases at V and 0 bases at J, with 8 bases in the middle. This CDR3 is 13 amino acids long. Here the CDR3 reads CASGGTAKNIQYF. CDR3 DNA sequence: TGTGCCAGCGGTGGAACAGCCAAAAACATTCAGTACTTC.

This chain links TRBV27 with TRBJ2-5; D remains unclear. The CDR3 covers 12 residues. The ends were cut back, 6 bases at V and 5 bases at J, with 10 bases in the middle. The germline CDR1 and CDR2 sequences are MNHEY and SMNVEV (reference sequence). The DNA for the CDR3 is TGTGCCAGCAGACGCGCTGGGGAGACCCAGTACTTC. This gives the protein CASRRAGETQYF.

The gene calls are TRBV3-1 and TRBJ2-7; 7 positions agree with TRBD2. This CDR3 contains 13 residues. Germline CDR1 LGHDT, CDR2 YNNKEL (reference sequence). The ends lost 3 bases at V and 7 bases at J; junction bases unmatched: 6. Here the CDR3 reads CASSQGLRGEQYF. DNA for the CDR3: TGTGCCAGCAGCCAGGGACTAAGAGGAGAGCAGTACTTC.

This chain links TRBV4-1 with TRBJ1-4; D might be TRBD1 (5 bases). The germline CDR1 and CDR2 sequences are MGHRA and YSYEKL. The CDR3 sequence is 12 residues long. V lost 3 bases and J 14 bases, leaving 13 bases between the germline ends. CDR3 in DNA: TGCGCCAGCAGCCATGTGTCGGGACGTCTGTTTTTT. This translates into CASSHVSGRLFF.

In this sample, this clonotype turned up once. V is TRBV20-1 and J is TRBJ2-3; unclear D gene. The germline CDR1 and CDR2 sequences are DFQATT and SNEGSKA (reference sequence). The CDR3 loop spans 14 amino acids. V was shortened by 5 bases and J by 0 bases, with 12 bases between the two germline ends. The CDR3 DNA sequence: TGCAGTGCTTACGGGCGGACGAGCACAGATACGCAGTATTTT. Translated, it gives CSAYGRTSTDTQYF.

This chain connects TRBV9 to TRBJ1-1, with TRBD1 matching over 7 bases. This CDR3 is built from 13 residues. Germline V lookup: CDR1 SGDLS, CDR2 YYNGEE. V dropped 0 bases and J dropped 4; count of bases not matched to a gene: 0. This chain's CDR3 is CASSVDRGTEAFF. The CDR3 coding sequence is TGTGCCAGCAGCGTAGACAGGGGCACTGAAGCTTTCTTT.